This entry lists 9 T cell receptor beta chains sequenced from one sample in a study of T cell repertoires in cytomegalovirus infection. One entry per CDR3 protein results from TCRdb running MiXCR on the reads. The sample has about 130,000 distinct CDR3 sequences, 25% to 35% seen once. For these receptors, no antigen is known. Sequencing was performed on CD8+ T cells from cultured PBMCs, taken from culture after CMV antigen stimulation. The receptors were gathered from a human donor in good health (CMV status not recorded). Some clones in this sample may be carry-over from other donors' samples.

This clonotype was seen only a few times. The CDR3 protein is CASSESSGAGGSEQFF. The CDR3 bases are TGTGCCAGCAGTGAATCCTCCGGGGCGGGGGGAAGTGAGCAGTTCTTC. V usage is TRBV6-4 and J usage is TRBJ2-1; 8 bases are shared with TRBD2. CDR3 length: 16 amino acids. Trimming removed 3 bases from V and 9 bases from J; junction bases left unmatched: 13. Germline V gene lookup returns CDR1 MRHNA and CDR2 SNTAGT.

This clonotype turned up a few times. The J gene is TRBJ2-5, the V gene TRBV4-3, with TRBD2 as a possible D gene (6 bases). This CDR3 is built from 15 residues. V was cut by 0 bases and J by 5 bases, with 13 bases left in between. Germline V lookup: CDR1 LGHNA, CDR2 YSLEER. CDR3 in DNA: TGCGCCAGCAGCCAAGAAACGGGGGTATTGGAGACCCAGTACTTC. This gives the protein CASSQETGVLETQYF.

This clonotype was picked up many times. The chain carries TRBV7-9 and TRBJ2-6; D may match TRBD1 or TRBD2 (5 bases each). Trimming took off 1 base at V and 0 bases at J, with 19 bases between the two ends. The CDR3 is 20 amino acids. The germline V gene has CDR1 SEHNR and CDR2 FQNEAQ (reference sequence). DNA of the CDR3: TGTGCCAGCAGCTTAGTACGCAGAGAGAGGGGATTCTCTGGGGCCAACGTCCTGACTTTC. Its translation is CASSLVRRERGFSGANVLTF.

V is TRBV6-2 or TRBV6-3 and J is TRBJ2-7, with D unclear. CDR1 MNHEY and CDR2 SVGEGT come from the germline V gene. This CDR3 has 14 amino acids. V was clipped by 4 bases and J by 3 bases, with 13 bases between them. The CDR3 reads CASSSTIIVYEQYF. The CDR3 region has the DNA TGTGCCAGCAGTTCTACAATTATCGTCTACGAGCAGTACTTC.

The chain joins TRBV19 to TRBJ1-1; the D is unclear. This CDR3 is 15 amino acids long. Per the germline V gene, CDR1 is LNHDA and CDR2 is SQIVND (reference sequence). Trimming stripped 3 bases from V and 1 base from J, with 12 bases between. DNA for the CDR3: TGTGCCAGTAGTATCGGTCCGGGTACGAACACTGAAGCTTTCTTT. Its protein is CASSIGPGTNTEAFF.

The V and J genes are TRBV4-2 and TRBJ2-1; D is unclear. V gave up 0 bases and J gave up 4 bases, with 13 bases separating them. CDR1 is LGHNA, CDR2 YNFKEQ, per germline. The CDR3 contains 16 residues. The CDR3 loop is CASSQENMLGYNEQFF. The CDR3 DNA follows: TGTGCCAGCAGCCAAGAAAATATGTTGGGGTACAATGAGCAGTTCTTC.

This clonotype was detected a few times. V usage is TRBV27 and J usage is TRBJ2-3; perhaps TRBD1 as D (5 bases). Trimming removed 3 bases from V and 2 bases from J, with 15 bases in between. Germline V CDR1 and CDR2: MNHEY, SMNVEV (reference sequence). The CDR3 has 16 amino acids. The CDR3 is CASSFQTDTTTDTQYF. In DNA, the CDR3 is TGTGCCAGCAGTTTTCAGACAGATACCACCACAGATACGCAGTATTTT.

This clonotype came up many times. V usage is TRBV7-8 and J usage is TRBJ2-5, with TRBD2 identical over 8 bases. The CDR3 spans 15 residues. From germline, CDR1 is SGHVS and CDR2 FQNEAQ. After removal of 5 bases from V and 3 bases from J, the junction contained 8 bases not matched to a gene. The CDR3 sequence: CASSPFPAGEETQYF. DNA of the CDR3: TGTGCCAGCAGCCCGTTCCCAGCGGGGGAAGAGACCCAGTACTTC.

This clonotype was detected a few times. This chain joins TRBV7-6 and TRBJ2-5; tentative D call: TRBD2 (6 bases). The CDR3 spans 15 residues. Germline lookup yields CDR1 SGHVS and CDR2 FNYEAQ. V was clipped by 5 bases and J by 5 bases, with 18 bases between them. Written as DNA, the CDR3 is TGTGCCAGCAGCCCATATGAGGGAGGATGGGAGACCCAGTACTTC. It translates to CASSPYEGGWETQYF.